This T cell receptor beta chain was documented in a study of long-term antiretroviral therapy in people with HIV. Study-wide findings and caveats: The study found that diversity rose after ART but stayed below transplant donor controls.

The libraries were made with immunoSEQ v3.0 at survey level. TCRdb's table, derived via immunoSEQ multiplex PCR, lists solely in-frame clones and lacks some. This table holds about 23,000 clones, nearly 90% found once. Germline values: CDR1 SGHRS, CDR2 YFSETQ. This CDR3 contains 15 residues. V trimming: 4 bases; J trimming: 5 bases; junction bases outside the gene matches: 6. Concerning this clone: Its antigen is not known.

Everyone in the study who had HIV was treated in the United States. The starting material was unsorted PBMCs, obtained 0.6 years after starting antiretroviral therapy. The source is a man in his fifties or sixties with HIV. The chain recombines TRBV5-1 with TRBJ2-5, with TRBD2 identical over 12 bases. This CDR3 reads CASSTLAGGLETQYF. The CDR3 bases are TGCGCCAGCAGCACTCTAGCGGGGGGGCTGGAGACCCAGTACTTC.